This TCR beta chain emerged from a study of blood T cells in healthy people across ages. PCR was performed a second time for about 7 to 12 cycles using a sample-barcoded 5' primer and a J-beta primer mix. In TCRdb, the 5' RACE reads were re-called with MiXCR into one record per CDR3 protein. The sample holds roughly 860,000 distinct CDR3 sequences, around 62% seen once. Germline CDR1 LNHDA, CDR2 SQIVND (reference sequence). The CDR3 has 15 residues. Trimming took off 3 bases at V and 0 bases at J, with 9 bases between the two ends. The sequence derives from a man aged 25 to 40 in good health. Input material: blood. The rearrangement links TRBV19 to TRBJ1-5; D remains ambiguous. CDR3: CASSIDNYSNQPQHF. In nucleotides, the CDR3 is TGTGCCAGTAGTATTGACAATTATAGCAATCAGCCCCAGCATTTT.